This T cell receptor (beta chain) emerged from a study of neoadjuvant nivolumab and ipilimumab in lung cancer. For the study at large: Nivolumab 3 mg/kg was given days 1, 15 and 29, plus ipilimumab 1 mg/kg day 1 in combination. Whole-study findings and limits: Resected tumors had greater TCR richness and clonality than uninvolved lung. TCR receptors were sequenced in few samples. From pretherapy to surgery, tumor richness and clonality rose with dual therapy.

Turning to this clone: Its antigen remains unidentified.

Germline assignment: CDR1 MNHEY and CDR2 SVGAGI. The V gene lost 0 bases and the J gene lost 5 bases, with 10 bases spanning the gap. The CDR3 is made up of 15 amino acids. Method: immunoSEQ multiplex PCR; TCRdb's copy keeps in-frame clones and lacks some. The sample has some 38,000 clones, approximately 89% seen once. V gene TRBV6-5 combines with J gene TRBJ2-2; D is unclear. Here the sequenced sample was peripheral blood, taken before neoadjuvant nivolumab, alone or with ipilimumab. This TCR was recovered from an adult with non-small cell lung cancer. The CDR3 region is CASSYSMTRTGELFF. Here the CDR3 DNA reads TGTGCCAGCAGTTACTCTATGACCCGGACCGGGGAGCTGTTTTTT.